The TCR beta chain described here comes from a study of blood T cell repertoires in COVID-19. Original analysis: Nucleated cell number was recorded as an estimate derived from reference gene primer amplification. Generated by immunoSEQ multiplex PCR, the TCRdb table keeps only in-frame clones and is missing some. V and J calls and clone size are as listed in that table; D and trimming were resolved from the DNA. The table lists under 300,000 clones, around 89% of them singletons. This CDR3 spans 12 amino acids. The germline V gene encodes CDR1 GTSNPN and CDR2 SVGIG (reference sequence). Trimming shortened V by 3 bases and J by 0 bases, and 5 bases separated the two germline ends.

Sequenced material: PBMCs or T cells enriched from blood (not recorded which). This TCR came from a woman aged 55 to 70 in a cohort exposed to, infected with or recovered from COVID-19 (not recorded which). V is TRBV30 and J is TRBJ1-2; D unresolved. The CDR3 protein is CAWRQTNYGYTF. The DNA of the CDR3 is TGTGCCTGGAGACAGACTAACTATGGCTACACCTTC. Full variable domain (outside the CDR3, taken from reference TRBV30 and TRBJ1-2): SQTIHQWPATLVQPVGSPLSLECTVEGTSNPNLYWYRQAAGRGLQLLFYSVGIGQISSEVPQNLSASRPQDRQFILSSKKLLLSDSGFYLCAWRQTNYGYTFGSGTRLTVV.